A single sample gave rise to the 28 T cell receptor beta chains below, sequenced in a study of PD-L1 blockade in urothelial cancer. The assay was immunoSEQ multiplex PCR, and TCRdb's table has in-frame clones only and misses some. The data contain approximately 110,000 clones, approximately 89% of them singletons. Stated time point: peripheral blood 6 weeks after treatment start. Here the sequenced sample was PBMCs, taken around atezolizumab (anti-PD-L1) treatment. These receptors all come from a man aged 55 to 70 with urothelial cancer.

The CDR3 is CASSPRGNYGYTF. The CDR3 DNA is TGTGCCAGCAGCCCCCGAGGGAACTATGGCTACACCTTC. The chain recombines TRBV9 with TRBJ1-2; no firm D call. Trimming shortened V by 4 bases and J by 2 bases, and 9 bases separated the two germline ends. This CDR3 has 13 residues. The germline CDR1 and CDR2 sequences are SGDLS and YYNGEE. Looking up the rest from reference TRBV9 and TRBJ1-2 gives the full variable domain: DSGVTQTPKHLITATGQRVTLRCSPRSGDLSVYWYQQSLDQGLQFLIQYYNGEERAKGNILERFSAQQFPDLHSELNLSSLELGDSALYFCASSPRGNYGYTFGSGTRLTVV.

This sequence joins TRBV6-4 and TRBJ1-5; D remains unclear. The CDR3 loop spans 15 amino acids. Germline V lookup: CDR1 MRHNA, CDR2 SNTAGT. V lost 4 bases, J lost 1 base, and 11 bases lay in between. The CDR3 loop is CASSAQIGSNQPQHF. CDR3 sequence (DNA): TGTGCCAGCAGTGCACAAATCGGGAGCAATCAGCCCCAGCATTTT.

This sequence joins TRBV6-5 and TRBJ2-7, with 10 positions matching TRBD2. CDR1 is MNHEY, CDR2 SVGAGI, per germline. V gave up 2 bases and J gave up 2 bases; unmatched junction bases: 3. This CDR3 spans 15 amino acids. The CDR3 here is CASSYVAGGPYEQYF. Written as DNA, the CDR3 is TGTGCCAGCAGTTACGTAGCGGGGGGACCCTACGAGCAGTACTTC.

The chain combines TRBV5-1 with TRBJ1-1; D not certain. CDR1 is SGHRS and CDR2 is YFSETQ in the germline V gene. The CDR3 spans 13 residues. V lost 4 bases, J lost 0 bases, and 7 bases lay in between. The CDR3 region is CASSTGMNTEAFF. The CDR3 DNA reads as TGCGCCAGCAGCACCGGTATGAACACTGAAGCTTTCTTT.

The chain is built from TRBV4-1 and TRBJ2-7; 7 nucleotides line up with TRBD1. The CDR3 spans 15 residues. Germline CDR1 reads MGHRA; CDR2 reads YSYEKL. V lost 4 bases to trimming and J lost 4 bases; unmatched junction nucleotides: 10. The CDR3, as DNA: TGCGCCAGCAGCCCGCGGACAGGACAAAAGTACGAGCAGTACTTC. This encodes CASSPRTGQKYEQYF.

This clone was seen just once. The chain recombines TRBV6-5 with TRBJ2-7, with D tentatively TRBD1 (6 bases). The CDR3 covers 13 residues. Germline loops: CDR1 MNHEY, CDR2 SVGAGI. The germline V and J ends were trimmed by 6 bases and 2 bases, with 11 bases remaining between them. CDR3 nucleotides: TGTGCCAGCAGACCGACAGGAACCTACGAGCAGTACTTC. Protein: CASRPTGTYEQYF.

The chain combines TRBV18 with TRBJ2-1; 13 nucleotides agree with TRBD2. The ends lost 3 bases at V and 5 bases at J; junction bases unmatched: 1. Looked up from germline, CDR1 is KGHSH and CDR2 is LQKENI. The CDR3 has 15 residues. CDR3 bases: TGTGCCAGCTCACCGGGACTAGCGGGGAACAATGAGCAGTTCTTC. It yields the protein CASSPGLAGNNEQFF.

The rearrangement joins TRBV25-1 to TRBJ2-1; possible D gene TRBD2, 6 bases. The CDR3 has 15 residues. V dropped 3 bases and J dropped 7 bases, with 16 bases sitting between them. CDR1 MGHDK and CDR2 SYGVNS come from the germline V gene. This CDR3 is CASSDHRGNPNEQFF. CDR3 nucleotide sequence: TGTGCCAGCAGTGACCATCGGGGGAACCCTAATGAGCAGTTCTTC.

The V call is TRBV18, the J call TRBJ2-1, with 8 positions matching TRBD1. The CDR3 extends over 15 amino acids. CDR1 KGHSH and CDR2 LQKENI come from the germline V gene. V shed 5 bases, J shed 4 bases, and the junction held 7 bases outside the gene matches. CDR3 in amino acids: CASSTRTGYYNEQFF. As DNA, the CDR3 is TGTGCCAGCTCAACAAGGACAGGGTATTACAATGAGCAGTTCTTC.

In this sample, this clone turned up a few times. The genes are TRBV2 and TRBJ2-1; unclear D gene. Trimming took off 4 bases at V and 5 bases at J, with 3 bases between the two ends. CDR1 and CDR2 (germline): SNHLY, FYNNEI. The CDR3 runs to 11 residues. The CDR3 spells CASSADNEQFF. DNA of the CDR3: TGTGCCAGCAGTGCAGACAATGAGCAGTTCTTC. The variable domain in full, completed from reference TRBV2 and TRBJ2-1, reads EPEVTQTPSHQVTQMGQEVILRCVPISNHLYFYWYRQILGQKVEFLVSFYNNEISEKSEIFDDQFSVERPDGSNFTLKIRSTKLEDSAMYFCASSADNEQFFGPGTRLTVL.

The J gene is TRBJ1-1, the V gene TRBV4-1; TRBD1 matches at 7 bases. The CDR3 runs to 14 residues. Germline V gene data show CDR1 as MGHRA and CDR2 as YSYEKL. Trimming at V came to 2 bases and at J to 4 bases, leaving 4 bases not matched to a gene. CDR3 nucleotides: TGCGCCAGCAGCCAAAGGGACAGTTTCACTGAAGCTTTCTTT. It specifies CASSQRDSFTEAFF.

This chain links TRBV4-3 with TRBJ2-2; D perhaps matches TRBD1 (6 bases). The V gene's germline CDR1 is LGHNA and CDR2 YSLEER. The CDR3 is 15 residues long. Deletions cut 4 bases from V and 4 bases from J, with 13 bases between. This CDR3 reads CASSPTLRGTGELFF. CDR3 DNA sequence: TGCGCCAGCAGCCCCACCCTCAGGGGCACCGGGGAGCTGTTTTTT.

This chain uses TRBV7-2 with TRBJ2-1; 12 bases align to TRBD2. With V trimmed by 5 bases and J by 7 bases, 9 bases remained unmatched. There are 16 residues in the CDR3. Germline V gene lookup returns CDR1 SGHTA and CDR2 FQGNSA. CDR3 in DNA: TGTGCCAGCAGCAGCCGACTAGCGGGAGTTGCGAATGAGCAGTTCTTC. Residues: CASSSRLAGVANEQFF.

The chain is built from TRBV19 and TRBJ2-1, with 10 bases that match TRBD1. CDR1 and CDR2 from the germline V gene are LNHDA and SQIVND (reference sequence). This CDR3 has 12 amino acids. With 11 bases clipped from V and 9 bases from J, the junction kept 7 bases outside the gene matches. The CDR3 loop reads CAVRDRGREQFF. The CDR3, as DNA: TGTGCCGTCCGGGACAGGGGTCGTGAGCAGTTCTTC.

The CDR3 is CAWSVKGNYGYTF. The CDR3 coding sequence is TGTGCCTGGAGTGTCAAGGGGAACTATGGCTACACCTTC. The chain joins TRBV30 to TRBJ1-2; TRBD1 might be the D (5 bases). This CDR3 comprises 13 residues. CDR1 is GTSNPN, CDR2 SVGIG, per germline (reference sequence). V was clipped by 0 bases and J by 2 bases, with 7 bases between them.

This clone was observed a single time. The J gene is TRBJ2-6, the V gene TRBV5-4, with TRBD1 matching 8 bases. Germline CDR1 is SGHNT and CDR2 is YYREEE (reference sequence). The CDR3 length is 16 residues. V trimming: 3 bases; J trimming: 9 bases; junction bases outside the gene matches: 11. The CDR3: CASSSRQGSLDNVLTF. CDR3 nucleotide sequence: TGTGCCAGCAGCTCCAGACAGGGGTCTTTGGACAACGTCCTGACTTTC.

The V and J genes are TRBV18 and TRBJ1-1; 9 bases are a match to TRBD1. Germline CDR1 and CDR2: KGHSH and LQKENI. Trimming cost V 5 bases and J 6 bases; bases outside gene matches: 10. The CDR3 sequence is 15 residues long. The CDR3 reads CASSVRDREGSEAFF. The CDR3 DNA is TGTGCCAGCTCAGTACGGGACAGGGAAGGGTCTGAAGCTTTCTTT.

The chain combines TRBV6-1 with TRBJ2-7, with 7 bases that match TRBD1. V gave up 6 bases and J gave up 2 bases; unmatched junction bases: 7. This CDR3 region has 14 residues. The germline gives CDR1 MNHNS, CDR2 SASEGT. CDR3 sequence: CASRPGDRPYEQYF. In nucleotides, the CDR3 is TGTGCCAGCAGACCCGGGGACAGACCCTACGAGCAGTACTTC.

The chain is built from TRBV6-6 and TRBJ1-2, with 7 positions matching TRBD1. CDR3 length: 14 residues. Germline CDR1 reads MNHNY; CDR2 reads SVGAGI (reference sequence). V trimming: 2 bases; J trimming: 5 bases; junction bases outside the gene matches: 5. CDR3 loop: CASSYGDSEYGYTF. The CDR3 DNA follows: TGTGCCAGCAGTTACGGGGACAGTGAATATGGCTACACCTTC.

The rearrangement links TRBV4-1 to TRBJ2-2, with 12 bases lining up with TRBD2. There are 15 residues in the CDR3. Germline CDR1 MGHRA, CDR2 YSYEKL. The trim removed 4 bases at V and 6 bases at J, leaving 3 bases unmatched. CDR3 nucleotide sequence: TGCGCCAGCAGCCGGGGACTAGCGGGCTCCGGGGAGCTGTTTTTT. Translating gives CASSRGLAGSGELFF.

The rearrangement links TRBV21-1 to TRBJ2-3; TRBD2 is the table's D call and was not checked against the DNA. TRBV21-1 is a known pseudogene. This CDR3 contains 14 residues. The CDR3: CAYSGGPYTDTQYF. For the CDR3, the DNA is TGTGCCTATTCGGGGGGGCCCTACACAGATACGCAGTATTTT.

The chain is built from TRBV5-1 and TRBJ2-5, with 7 positions matching TRBD2. The CDR3 sequence is 14 residues long. Germline trimming cut 7 bases from V and 3 bases from J; bases unmatched to any gene: 9. Germline CDR1 reads SGHRS; CDR2 reads YFSETQ. CDR3 nucleotides: TGCGCCAGCGGTGCCGGAGGGAGGGAAGAGACCCAGTACTTC. Amino acids: CASGAGGREETQYF.

V usage is TRBV6-5 and J usage is TRBJ2-7; the D gene is possibly TRBD2 (5 bases). Trimming left V 0 bases short and J 8 bases short, with 20 bases between. This CDR3 has 16 amino acids. Per germline, CDR1 MNHEY and CDR2 SVGAGI. CDR3: CASSYSTRGDLSQQYF. The CDR3 DNA is TGTGCCAGCAGTTACTCGACCCGGGGAGACCTTTCTCAGCAGTACTTC.

The CDR3 bases are TGTGCCAGCAGCCGCGACCAAGAGACCCAGTACTTC. This translates into CASSRDQETQYF. The genes are TRBV7-6 and TRBJ2-5; D is undetermined. The germline gives CDR1 SGHVS, CDR2 FNYEAQ. The V end lost 5 bases, the J end lost 0 bases, and 4 bases lay between the germline ends. The CDR3 length is 12 residues.

This clone has a single count. This chain links TRBV9 with TRBJ2-1; 7 positions match TRBD1. CDR3 size: 17 residues. Germline values: CDR1 SGDLS, CDR2 YYNGEE. The J segment lost 4 bases and the V segment lost 3 bases, leaving 13 bases of the junction unmatched. Written as DNA, the CDR3 is TGTGCCAGCAGCGGAGGCCGAATGGGGGACAGTTACAATGAGCAGTTCTTC. It is translated as CASSGGRMGDSYNEQFF. The full variable domain, rest sourced from reference TRBV9 and TRBJ2-1, is DSGVTQTPKHLITATGQRVTLRCSPRSGDLSVYWYQQSLDQGLQFLIQYYNGEERAKGNILERFSAQQFPDLHSELNLSSLELGDSALYFCASSGGRMGDSYNEQFFGPGTRLTVL.

The chain carries TRBV9 and TRBJ2-1; D is perhaps TRBD2 (5 bases). The CDR3 runs 13 residues. V lost 1 base and J lost 5, with 7 bases in between. Germline V CDR1 and CDR2: SGDLS, YYNGEE. The CDR3 nucleotides read TGTGCCAGCAGCGTACTAGCTGACAATGAGCAGTTCTTC. Its protein product is CASSVLADNEQFF. Drawing the rest from reference TRBV9 and TRBJ2-1, the complete variable domain is DSGVTQTPKHLITATGQRVTLRCSPRSGDLSVYWYQQSLDQGLQFLIQYYNGEERAKGNILERFSAQQFPDLHSELNLSSLELGDSALYFCASSVLADNEQFFGPGTRLTVL.

V gene TRBV21-1 combines with J gene TRBJ2-7; the table's TRBD1 call for D was not verified on the DNA. TRBV21-1 is designated a pseudogene. The CDR3 is 16 amino acids. CDR3 in amino acids: CASSNTGRQGTYEQYF. DNA of the CDR3: TGTGCCAGCAGCAATACCGGTCGGCAGGGCACCTACGAGCAGTACTTC.

J is TRBJ1-2 and V is TRBV4-1, with D possibly TRBD1 on 6 matching bases. CDR1 and CDR2 (germline): MGHRA, YSYEKL. The CDR3 length is 16 residues. V was clipped by 3 bases and J by 7 bases, with 21 bases between them. CDR3 nucleotides: TGCGCCAGCAGCCAGACCCGCCCACGCAGGGGCCGTGGCTACACCTTC. Protein: CASSQTRPRRGRGYTF.